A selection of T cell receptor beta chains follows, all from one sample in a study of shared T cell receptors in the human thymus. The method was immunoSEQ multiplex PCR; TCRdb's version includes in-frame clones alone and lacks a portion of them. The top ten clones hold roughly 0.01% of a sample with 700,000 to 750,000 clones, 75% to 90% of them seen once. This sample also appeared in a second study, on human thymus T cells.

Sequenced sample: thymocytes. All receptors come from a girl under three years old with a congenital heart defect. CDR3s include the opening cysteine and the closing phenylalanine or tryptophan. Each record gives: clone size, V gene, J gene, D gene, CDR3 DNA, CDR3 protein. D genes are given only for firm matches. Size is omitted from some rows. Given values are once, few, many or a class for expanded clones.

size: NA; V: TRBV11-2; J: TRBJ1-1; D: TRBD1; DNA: TGTGCCAGCAGCCCAAGATCCCCTCGGGACAGCCGGGACACTGAAGCTTTCTTT; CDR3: CASSPRSPRDSRDTEAFF
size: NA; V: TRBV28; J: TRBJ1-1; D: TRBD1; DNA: TGTGCCAGCAGTTTAGAGGGACAGCCGAACACTGAAGCTTTCTTT; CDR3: CASSLEGQPNTEAFF
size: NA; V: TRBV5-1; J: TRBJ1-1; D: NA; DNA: TGCGCCAGCAGCTACCGTCGGGGGGCATCATTCTATCCCGACACTGAAGCTTTCTTT; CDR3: CASSYRRGASFYPDTEAFF
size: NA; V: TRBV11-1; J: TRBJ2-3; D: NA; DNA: TGTGCCAGCAGCCAAGCCACAGATACGCAGTATTTT; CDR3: CASSQATDTQYF
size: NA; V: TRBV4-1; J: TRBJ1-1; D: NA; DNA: TGCGCCAGCAGCCAAGGGGGAGGGTGGAACACTGAAGCTTTCTTT; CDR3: CASSQGGGWNTEAFF
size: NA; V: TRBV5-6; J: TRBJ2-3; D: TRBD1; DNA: TGTGCCAGCAGCTTCCGGGACAGGGTACTAGATACGCAGTATTTT; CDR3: CASSFRDRVLDTQYF
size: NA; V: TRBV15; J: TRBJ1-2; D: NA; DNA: TGTGCCACCAGCAGAGATAGAGCAGGGGCTCCCTCGGGGGGCTACACCTTC; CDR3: CATSRDRAGAPSGGYTF
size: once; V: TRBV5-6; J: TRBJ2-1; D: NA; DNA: TGTGCCAGCAGCTTGGACAGCAATGAGCAGTTCTTC; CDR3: CASSLDSNEQFF
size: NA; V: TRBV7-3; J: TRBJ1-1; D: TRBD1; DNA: TGTGCCAGCAGCCCGGGACCCAGGGGGTCCCACACTGAAGCTTTCTTT; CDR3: CASSPGPRGSHTEAFF
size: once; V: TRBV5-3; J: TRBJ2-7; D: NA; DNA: TGTGCCAGAAGCTTGGGGGCTGGGGGGGCGTCGTACGAGCAGTACTTC; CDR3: CARSLGAGGASYEQYF
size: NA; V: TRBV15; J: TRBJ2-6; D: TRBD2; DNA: TGTGCCACCAGCAGGCAGCGGGGGGAGGTCGCTGGGGCCAACGTCCTGACTTTC; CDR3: CATSRQRGEVAGANVLTF
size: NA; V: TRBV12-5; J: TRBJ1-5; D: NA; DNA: TGTGCTAGTGGTTTGGCGGACACAGCCAATCAGCCCCAGCATTTT; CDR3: CASGLADTANQPQHF
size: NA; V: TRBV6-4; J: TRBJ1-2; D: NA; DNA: TGTGCCAGCAGTCTGAAGGAGGGAAGTGGCTACACCTTC; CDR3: CASSLKEGSGYTF
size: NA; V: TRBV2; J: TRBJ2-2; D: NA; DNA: TGTGCCAGCAGTGAAGTCAGGGTTCTTCTCACCGGGGAGCTGTTTTTT; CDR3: CASSEVRVLLTGELFF
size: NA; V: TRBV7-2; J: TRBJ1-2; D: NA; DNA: TGTGCCAGCAGTCACGGCGTTGGAGCCTATGGCTACACCTTC; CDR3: CASSHGVGAYGYTF
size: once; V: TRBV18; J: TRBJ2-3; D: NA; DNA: TGTGCCAGCTCACCAGCTGGGAGCCCCCAAGCCCTGAACACAGATACGCAGTATTTT; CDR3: CASSPAGSPQALNTDTQYF
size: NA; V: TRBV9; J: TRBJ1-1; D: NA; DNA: TGTGCCAGCAGCGTAGTGGCCGGGTTGACTGAAGCTTTCTTT; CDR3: CASSVVAGLTEAFF
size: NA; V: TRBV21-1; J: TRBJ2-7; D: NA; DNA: NA; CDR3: CASSKFARGAYEQYF
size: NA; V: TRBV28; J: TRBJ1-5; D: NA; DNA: TGTGCCAGCAGTTTATGCACGGGGGATGCTCGGATCAATCAGCCCCAGCATTTT; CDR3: CASSLCTGDARINQPQHF
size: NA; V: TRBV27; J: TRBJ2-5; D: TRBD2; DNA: TGTGCCAGCAGTACGAACTCTAGCGGGGTTTTGTATGAGACCCAGTACTTC; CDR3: CASSTNSSGVLYETQYF
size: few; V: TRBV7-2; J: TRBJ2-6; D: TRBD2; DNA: TGTGCCAGCAGCTATTCTACTAGCGGGTTAATCTCTGGGGCCAACGTCCTGACTTTC; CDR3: CASSYSTSGLISGANVLTF
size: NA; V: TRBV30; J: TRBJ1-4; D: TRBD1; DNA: TGTGCCTGGAGTGTTCCCACAGACCCTCAGGGGGCTTCGTCTAATGAAAAACTGTTTTTT; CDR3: CAWSVPTDPQGASSNEKLFF
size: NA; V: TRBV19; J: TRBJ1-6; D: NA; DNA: TGTGCCAGTAGTTTTATACAGGGAAGGGGAGATTCACCCCTCCACTTT; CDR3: CASSFIQGRGDSPLHF
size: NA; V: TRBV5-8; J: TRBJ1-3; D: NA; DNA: TGTGCCAGCAGCCCCCCGACGAAGTTGTGGACAGCAGCTCCTGGAAACACCATATATTTT; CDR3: CASSPPTKLWTAAPGNTIYF
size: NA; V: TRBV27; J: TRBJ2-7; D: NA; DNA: TGTGCCAGCAGTTCCCAAACCCTGAACACCAGGTCCTACGAGCAGTACTTC; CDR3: CASSSQTLNTRSYEQYF
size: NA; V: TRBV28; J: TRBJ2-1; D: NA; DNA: TGTGCCAGCACTCGGCGAGGCCGCGGCAGCTCCTACAATGAGCAGTTCTTC; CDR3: CASTRRGRGSSYNEQFF
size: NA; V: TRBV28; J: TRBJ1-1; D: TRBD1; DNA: TGTGCCAGCAGCCCCGGGACAGGGGACATGAACACTGAAGCTTTCTTT; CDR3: CASSPGTGDMNTEAFF
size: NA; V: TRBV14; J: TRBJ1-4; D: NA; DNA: TGTGCCAGCAGCCCCACAGGGAGGGATGAAAAACTGTTTTTT; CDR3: CASSPTGRDEKLFF
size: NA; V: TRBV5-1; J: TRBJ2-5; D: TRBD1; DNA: TGCGCCAGCAGCATACAGGGGGCGGGGGAGACCCAGTACTTC; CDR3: CASSIQGAGETQYF
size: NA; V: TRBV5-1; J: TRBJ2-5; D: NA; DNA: TGCGCCAGCAGCTTGTCGGGGGAGACCCAGTACTTC; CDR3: CASSLSGETQYF
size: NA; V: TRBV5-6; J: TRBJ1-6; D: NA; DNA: TGTGCCAGCACCCATTACCGAAACAGGGCGGCTTCACCCCTCCACTTT; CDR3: CASTHYRNRAASPLHF
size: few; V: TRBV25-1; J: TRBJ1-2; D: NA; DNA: TGTGCCAGCAGTCATAACGACAGTCATTCTAACTATGGCTACACCTTC; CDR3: CASSHNDSHSNYGYTF
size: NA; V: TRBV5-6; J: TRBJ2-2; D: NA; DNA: TGTGCCAGCAGCTGTCTGGGGGGGGCTGGGAACACCGGGGAGCTGTTTTTT; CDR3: CASSCLGGAGNTGELFF
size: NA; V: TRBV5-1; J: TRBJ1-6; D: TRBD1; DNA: TGCGCCAGCAGCTTGGGAACCCCCGGGACAGGGGACAGTTCACCCCTCCACTTT; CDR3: CASSLGTPGTGDSSPLHF
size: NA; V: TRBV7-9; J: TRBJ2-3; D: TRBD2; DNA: TGTGCCAGCAGCTCACCCCTGGGGCGGGGGGGCACAGATACGCAGTATTTT; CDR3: CASSSPLGRGGTDTQYF
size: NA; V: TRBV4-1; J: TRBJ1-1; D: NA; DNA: TGCGCCAGCAGCCAGCCTGACAGAAGTGAAGCTTTCTTT; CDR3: CASSQPDRSEAFF
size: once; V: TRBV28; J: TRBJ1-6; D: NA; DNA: TGTGCCAGCAGTTTAATGTCGTTCGGGGGAGGGCGAGGGAATTCACCCCTCCACTTT; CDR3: CASSLMSFGGGRGNSPLHF
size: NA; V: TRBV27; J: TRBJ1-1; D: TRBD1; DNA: TGTGCCAGCAGTTCCCTGAAGATAAGCAGGGGGCGTGACACTGAAGCTTTCTTT; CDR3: CASSSLKISRGRDTEAFF
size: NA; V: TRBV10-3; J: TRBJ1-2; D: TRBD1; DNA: TGTGCCATCAGTTCACCCCAGAACATCCACTCACGACAGGGGGCTAACTATGGCTACACCTTC; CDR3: CAISSPQNIHSRQGANYGYTF
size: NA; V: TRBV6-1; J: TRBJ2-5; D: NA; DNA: TGTGCCACTCCGGGGGTTACCGGGACCCAAGAGACCCAGTACTTC; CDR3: CATPGVTGTQETQYF
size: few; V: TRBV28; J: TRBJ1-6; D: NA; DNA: TGTGCCAGCAGGGCTGGGGGAGGGTTGGGGAGTTGTAATTCACCCCTCCACTTT; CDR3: CASRAGGGLGSCNSPLHF
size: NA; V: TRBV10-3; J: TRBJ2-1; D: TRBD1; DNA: TGTGCCATCAGTGTGAGACAGGGGCCTCTGGGCAATGAGCAGTTCTTC; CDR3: CAISVRQGPLGNEQFF
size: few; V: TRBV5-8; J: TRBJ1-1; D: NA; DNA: TGTGCCAGCAGCCCGCTCGACAGGACTGAAGCTTTCTTT; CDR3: CASSPLDRTEAFF
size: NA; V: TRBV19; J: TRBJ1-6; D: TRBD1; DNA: TGTGCCAGTAGTATAGGCCCTGGCCGGGACAGGGGGCGCGGTTCACCCCTCCACTTT; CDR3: CASSIGPGRDRGRGSPLHF
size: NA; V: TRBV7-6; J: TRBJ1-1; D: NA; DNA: TGTGCCAGCAGCTTTCCGGGGGGGGACACTGAAGCTTTCTTT; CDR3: CASSFPGGDTEAFF
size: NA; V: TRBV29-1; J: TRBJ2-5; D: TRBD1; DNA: TGCAGCGTCGCACAGGGGAAGGCAGAGACCCAGTACTTC; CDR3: CSVAQGKAETQYF
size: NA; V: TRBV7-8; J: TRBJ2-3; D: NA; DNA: TGTGCCAGCAGCATGGGGACTGTCTCCACAGATACGCAGTATTTT; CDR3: CASSMGTVSTDTQYF
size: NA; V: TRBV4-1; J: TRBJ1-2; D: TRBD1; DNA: TGCGCCAGCAGCCCAGGAGTTGGGGGACAGCTCTATGGCTACACCTTC; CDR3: CASSPGVGGQLYGYTF
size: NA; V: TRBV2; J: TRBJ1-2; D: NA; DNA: TGTGCCAGCGACCAGAGGCGACAGCCGCTGAAATTACCTAACTATGGCTACACCTTC; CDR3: CASDQRRQPLKLPNYGYTF
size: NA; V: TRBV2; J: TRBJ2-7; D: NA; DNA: TGTGCCAGCAGTGCCAGGTGTTCCCCCTACTACGAGCAGTACTTC; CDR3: CASSARCSPYYEQYF
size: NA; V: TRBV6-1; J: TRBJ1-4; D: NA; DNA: TGTGCCAGCAGTGAACTTGGGCACCATACAACTAATGAAAAACTGTTTTTT; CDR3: CASSELGHHTTNEKLFF
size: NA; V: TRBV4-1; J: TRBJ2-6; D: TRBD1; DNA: TGCGCCAGCAACCCGAGGGCAGGGGGTTCTGGGGCCAACGTCCTGACTTTC; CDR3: CASNPRAGGSGANVLTF
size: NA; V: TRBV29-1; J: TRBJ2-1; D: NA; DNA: TGCAGCGTAGGGGGTTATGAGCAGTTCTTC; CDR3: CSVGGYEQFF